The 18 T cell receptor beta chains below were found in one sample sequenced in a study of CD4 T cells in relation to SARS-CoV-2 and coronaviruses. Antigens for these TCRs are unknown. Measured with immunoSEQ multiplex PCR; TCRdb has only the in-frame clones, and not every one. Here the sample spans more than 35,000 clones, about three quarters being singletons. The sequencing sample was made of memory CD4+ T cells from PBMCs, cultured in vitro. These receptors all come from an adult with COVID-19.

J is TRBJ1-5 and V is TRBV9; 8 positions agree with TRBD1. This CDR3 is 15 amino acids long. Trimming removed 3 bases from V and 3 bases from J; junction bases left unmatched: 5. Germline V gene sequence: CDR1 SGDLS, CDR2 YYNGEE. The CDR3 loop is CASSADRGSNQPQHF. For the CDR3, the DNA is TGTGCCAGCAGCGCTGACAGGGGATCCAATCAGCCCCAGCATTTT.

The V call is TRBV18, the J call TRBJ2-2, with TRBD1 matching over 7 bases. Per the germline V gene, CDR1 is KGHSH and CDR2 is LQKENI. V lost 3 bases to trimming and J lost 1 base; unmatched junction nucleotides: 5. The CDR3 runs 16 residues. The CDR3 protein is CASSPGTVLNTGELFF. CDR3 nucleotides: TGTGCCAGCTCACCGGGGACAGTCTTGAACACCGGGGAGCTGTTTTTT.

This CDR3 is CASSQQGAGYEQYF. DNA for the CDR3: TGTGCCAGCAGCCAACAGGGGGCTGGTTACGAGCAGTACTTC. The chain employs TRBV27 and TRBJ2-7; TRBD1 matches 9 bases. The V gene's germline CDR1 is MNHEY and CDR2 SMNVEV (reference sequence). The CDR3 extends over 14 amino acids. The J segment lost 4 bases and the V segment lost 6 bases, leaving 7 bases of the junction unmatched.

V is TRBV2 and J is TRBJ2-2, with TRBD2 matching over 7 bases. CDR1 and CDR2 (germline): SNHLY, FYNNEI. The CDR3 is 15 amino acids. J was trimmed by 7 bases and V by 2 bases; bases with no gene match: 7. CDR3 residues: CASSELGLAVGELFF. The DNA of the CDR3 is TGTGCCAGCAGTGAATTGGGGCTAGCGGTCGGGGAGCTGTTTTTT.

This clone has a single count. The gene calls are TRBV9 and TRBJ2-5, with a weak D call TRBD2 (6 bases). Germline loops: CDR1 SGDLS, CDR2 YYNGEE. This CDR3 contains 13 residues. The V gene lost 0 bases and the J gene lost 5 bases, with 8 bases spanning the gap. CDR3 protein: CASSVGSGETQYF. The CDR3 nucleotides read TGTGCCAGCAGCGTAGGGAGCGGGGAGACCCAGTACTTC.

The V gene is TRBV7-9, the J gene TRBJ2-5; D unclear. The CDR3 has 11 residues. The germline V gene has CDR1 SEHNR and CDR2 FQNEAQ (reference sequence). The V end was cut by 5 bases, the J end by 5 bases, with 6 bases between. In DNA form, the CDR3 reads TGTGCCAGCAGCGCCGGTGAGACCCAGTACTTC. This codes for CASSAGETQYF.

The CDR3 region has the DNA TGTGCCAGCAGCTTAGGGACTAGCGGGGAGACCCAGTACTTC. Amino acids: CASSLGTSGETQYF. The genes are TRBV7-9 and TRBJ2-5, with 11 bases matching TRBD2. Germline V gives CDR1 SEHNR, CDR2 FQNEAQ (reference sequence). The CDR3 length is 14 residues. The trim removed 1 base at V and 5 bases at J, leaving 0 bases unmatched.

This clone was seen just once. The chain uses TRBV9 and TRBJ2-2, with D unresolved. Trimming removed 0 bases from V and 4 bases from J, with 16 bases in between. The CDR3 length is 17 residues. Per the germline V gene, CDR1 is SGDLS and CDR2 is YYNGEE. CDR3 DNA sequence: TGTGCCAGCAGCGTAGTAGGTAACCACTTACTCACCGGGGAGCTGTTTTTT. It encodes CASSVVGNHLLTGELFF.

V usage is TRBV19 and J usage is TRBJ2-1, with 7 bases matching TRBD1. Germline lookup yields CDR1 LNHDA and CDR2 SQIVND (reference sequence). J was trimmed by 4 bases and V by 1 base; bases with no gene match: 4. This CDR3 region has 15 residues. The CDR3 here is CASSIGRGYYNEQFF. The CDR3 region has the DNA TGTGCCAGTAGTATAGGCAGGGGGTATTACAATGAGCAGTTCTTC.

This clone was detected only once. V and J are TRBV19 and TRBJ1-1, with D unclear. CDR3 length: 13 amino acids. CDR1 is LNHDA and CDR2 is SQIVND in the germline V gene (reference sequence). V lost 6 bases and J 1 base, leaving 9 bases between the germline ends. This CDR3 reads CASRSTRNTEAFF. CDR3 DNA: TGTGCCAGTAGGTCGACAAGGAACACTGAAGCTTTCTTT.

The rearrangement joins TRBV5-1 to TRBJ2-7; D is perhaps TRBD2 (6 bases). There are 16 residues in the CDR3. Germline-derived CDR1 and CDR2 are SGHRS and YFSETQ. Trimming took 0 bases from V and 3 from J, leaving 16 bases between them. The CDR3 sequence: CASSLGWGGGIYEQYF. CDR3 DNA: TGCGCCAGCAGCTTGGGGTGGGGTGGAGGGATCTACGAGCAGTACTTC.

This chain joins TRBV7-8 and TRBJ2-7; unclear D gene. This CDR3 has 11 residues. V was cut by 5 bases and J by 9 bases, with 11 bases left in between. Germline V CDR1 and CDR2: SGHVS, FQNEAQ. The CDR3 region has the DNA TGTGCCAGCAGCCCAGCGAGTGTGCAGTACTTC. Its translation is CASSPASVQYF.

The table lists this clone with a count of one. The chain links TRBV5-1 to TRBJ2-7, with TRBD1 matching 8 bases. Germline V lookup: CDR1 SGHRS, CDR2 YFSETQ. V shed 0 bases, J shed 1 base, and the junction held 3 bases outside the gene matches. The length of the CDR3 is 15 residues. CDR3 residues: CASSLAGGKSYEQYF. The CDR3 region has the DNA TGCGCCAGCAGCTTGGCAGGGGGCAAATCCTACGAGCAGTACTTC.

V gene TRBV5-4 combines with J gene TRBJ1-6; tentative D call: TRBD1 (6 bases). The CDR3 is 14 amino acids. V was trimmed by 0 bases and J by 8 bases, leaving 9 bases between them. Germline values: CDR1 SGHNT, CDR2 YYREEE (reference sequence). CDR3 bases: TGTGCCAGCAGCTTGGGGACAGTATATTCACCCCTCCACTTT. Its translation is CASSLGTVYSPLHF.

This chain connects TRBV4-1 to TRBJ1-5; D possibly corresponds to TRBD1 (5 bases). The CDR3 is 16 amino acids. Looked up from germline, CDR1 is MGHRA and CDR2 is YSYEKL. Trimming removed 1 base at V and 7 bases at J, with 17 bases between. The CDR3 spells CASSQVSVREGQPQHF. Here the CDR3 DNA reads TGCGCCAGCAGCCAAGTGTCGGTCAGGGAGGGGCAGCCCCAGCATTTT.

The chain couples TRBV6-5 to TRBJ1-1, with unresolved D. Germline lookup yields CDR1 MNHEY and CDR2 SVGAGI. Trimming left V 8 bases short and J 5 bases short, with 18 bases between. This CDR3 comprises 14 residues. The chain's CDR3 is CASLTGPTGTEAFF. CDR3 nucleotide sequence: TGTGCCAGCCTCACCGGGCCCACGGGGACTGAAGCTTTCTTT.

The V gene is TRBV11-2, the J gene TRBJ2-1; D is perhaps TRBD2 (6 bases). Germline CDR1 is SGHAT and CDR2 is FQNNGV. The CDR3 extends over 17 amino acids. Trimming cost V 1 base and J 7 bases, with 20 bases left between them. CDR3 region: CASSLGFWSREGNEQFF. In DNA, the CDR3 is TGTGCCAGCAGCTTAGGATTTTGGTCGCGGGAAGGAAATGAGCAGTTCTTC.

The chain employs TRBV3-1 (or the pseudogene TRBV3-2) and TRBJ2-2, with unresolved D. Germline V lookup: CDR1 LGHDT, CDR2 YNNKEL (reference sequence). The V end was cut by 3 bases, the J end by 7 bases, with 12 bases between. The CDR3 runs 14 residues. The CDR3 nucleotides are TGTGCCAGCAGCCAGCCATTCACCATCGGGGAGCTGTTTTTT. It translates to CASSQPFTIGELFF.